This T cell receptor (beta chain) was recovered during a study of cytomegalovirus exposure and HLA in healthy donors. General study points: The study designated 150 to 200 TCR beta chains cytomegalovirus-associated.

Regarding this clone: Its antigen is still unknown.

Looked up from germline, CDR1 is LGHNT and CDR2 is FRNRAP. The V end was cut by 6 bases, the J end by 9 bases, with 11 bases between. The CDR3 has 12 amino acids. 13 Jbeta primers and 60 Vbeta primers were used for the PCR. Method: immunoSEQ multiplex PCR; TCRdb's copy keeps in-frame clones and lacks some. The sample holds more than 75,000 clones, over 70% seen once. The genes are TRBV12-5 and TRBJ2-2, with D tentatively TRBD1 (6 bases). The sequencing input was PBMCs. The TCR originated in a man aged 40-55 years in good health and CMV-seropositive. Written as DNA, the CDR3 is TGTGCTAGTGGCCTTACAGGGCGGGAGCTGTTTTTT. Amino acid sequence: CASGLTGRELFF.